This TCR beta chain was sequenced for a study of CD8 T cells in ankylosing spondylitis. Whole-study findings and limits: Blood of patients with ankylosing spondylitis appeared to be characterized by a TCR beta motif of eight highly homologous variants. As for the disease-linked clones, they showed a CD8+ phenotype and occurred at relatively low frequencies in peripheral blood.

The CDR3 is made up of 13 amino acids. Losses at the gene ends were 4 bases for V and 4 bases for J; bases not matched to a gene: 1. The V gene's germline CDR1 is SGHDN and CDR2 FVKESK. This clonotype was recorded at least ten times. The antigen is unknown. TCRdb reprocessed the 5' RACE reads via MiXCR and lists one record per CDR3 protein. This table holds approximately 300,000 distinct CDR3 sequences, around 8% found once. V is TRBV14 and J is TRBJ1-5; TRBD1 agrees at 7 bases. This sequence was found in a male donor with ankylosing spondylitis. Material for sequencing was blood, either unsorted or a sorted T cell fraction (not recorded which). The CDR3, as DNA: TGTGCCAGCAGCCGGGACAGAAATCAGCCCCAGCATTTT. This translates into CASSRDRNQPQHF.